The 29 T cell receptor beta chains below come from one sample, sequenced in a study of PD-L1 blockade in urothelial cancer. Method: immunoSEQ multiplex PCR; TCRdb's copy keeps in-frame clones and lacks some. The data show about 56,000 clones, approximately 83% seen once. Noted time point: pretreatment peripheral blood. The source material was PBMCs, sampled around atezolizumab (anti-PD-L1) treatment. These receptors were taken from a man aged 70 or older with urothelial cancer.

This clone was counted a single time. The chain carries TRBV11-1 and TRBJ2-7, with D perhaps matching TRBD2 (6 bases). Germline CDR1 and CDR2: SGHAT and FQDESV (reference sequence). V gave up 1 base and J gave up 2 bases, with 15 bases separating them. The CDR3 totals 16 residues. The CDR3 DNA reads TGTGCCAGCAGCTTAGTAGGAGGGTTGGGGGCCTACGAGCAGTACTTC. It specifies CASSLVGGLGAYEQYF.

This clone was detected only once. V gene TRBV29-1 combines with J gene TRBJ2-5; 11 bases line up with TRBD2. The CDR3 runs 16 residues. Unmatched junction bases numbered 11, after V lost 6 bases and J lost 2 bases. CDR1 and CDR2 (germline): SQVTM, ANQGSEA. The CDR3 DNA sequence: TGCAGCGTCTCGTTCCTACTAGCGGGGGTGCAAGAGACCCAGTACTTC. Translation: CSVSFLLAGVQETQYF.

The genes are TRBV4-1 and TRBJ2-5, with a tentative D call TRBD1 (5 bases). V lost 1 base and J lost 1, with 10 bases in between. CDR3 length equals 15 residues. Germline loops: CDR1 MGHRA, CDR2 YSYEKL. The CDR3 loop reads CASSQAQGSQETQYF. CDR3 nucleotides: TGCGCCAGCAGCCAAGCGCAGGGAAGCCAAGAGACCCAGTACTTC.

The chain recombines TRBV29-1 with TRBJ1-4, with D perhaps matching TRBD1 (6 bases). Germline loops: CDR1 SQVTM, CDR2 ANQGSEA. The CDR3 length is 13 residues. With 7 bases removed from V and 5 bases from J, the gap between germline ends came to 14 bases. The CDR3 sequence is CSAGRTENEKLFF. The CDR3 nucleotides are TGCAGCGCCGGAAGGACAGAGAATGAAAAACTGTTTTTT.

The chain links TRBV2 to TRBJ1-2; 8 nucleotides align to TRBD1. Germline assignment: CDR1 SNHLY and CDR2 FYNNEI. Trimming cost V 4 bases and J 4 bases; bases outside gene matches: 5. This CDR3 is 14 amino acids long. The CDR3 coding sequence is TGTGCCAGCAGTGCCGGGACAGGACCCTATGGCTACACCTTC. This gives the protein CASSAGTGPYGYTF.

This sequence joins TRBV7-8 and TRBJ2-7; 10 bases are a match to TRBD2. Germline lookup yields CDR1 SGHVS and CDR2 FQNEAQ. The CDR3 is 17 amino acids. Trimming at V came to 3 bases and at J to 2 bases, leaving 10 bases not matched to a gene. CDR3 sequence reads: CASSFGSTAGGAYEQYF. CDR3 sequence (DNA): TGTGCCAGCAGCTTTGGCTCCACAGCGGGGGGGGCCTACGAGCAGTACTTC.

This clone was detected a few times. The rearrangement uses TRBV4-2 and TRBJ2-7, with 11 bases lining up with TRBD1. CDR1 is LGHNA and CDR2 is YNFKEQ in the germline V gene. V lost 0 bases to trimming and J lost 0 bases; unmatched junction nucleotides: 1. The CDR3 consists of 16 residues. The CDR3 DNA reads TGTGCCAGCAGCCAAGATGGGACAGGGGGCTCCTACGAGCAGTACTTC. Amino acid sequence: CASSQDGTGGSYEQYF.

The rearrangement uses TRBV5-8 and TRBJ1-1, with 8 positions matching TRBD1. CDR1 SGHTS and CDR2 YDEGEE come from the germline V gene. This CDR3 is built from 14 residues. The ends lost 4 bases at V and 4 bases at J; junction bases unmatched: 6. CDR3 residues: CASSRTGMGTEAFF. CDR3 DNA sequence: TGTGCCAGCAGCCGGACAGGGATGGGCACTGAAGCTTTCTTT.

The V call is TRBV2, the J call TRBJ2-7; TRBD2 might be the D (6 bases). V was cut by 2 bases and J by 2 bases, with 10 bases left in between. CDR3 length: 14 amino acids. The germline CDR1 and CDR2 sequences are SNHLY and FYNNEI. DNA of the CDR3: TGTGCCAGCAGTGAATGGGGGACTCCCTACGAGCAGTACTTC. Amino acid sequence: CASSEWGTPYEQYF.

The table lists this clone with a few counts. V usage is TRBV4-1 and J usage is TRBJ2-5; TRBD2 matches 11 bases. The CDR3 consists of 15 residues. CDR1 is MGHRA and CDR2 is YSYEKL in the germline V gene. Trimming cost V 4 bases and J 1 base; bases outside gene matches: 2. The CDR3 protein is CASSRLAGTQETQYF. As DNA, the CDR3 is TGCGCCAGCAGCCGACTAGCGGGAACCCAAGAGACCCAGTACTTC.

This clone was seen just once. The chain carries TRBV10-3 and TRBJ2-1, with 12 bases matching TRBD2. V lost 0 bases, J lost 10 bases, and 4 bases stayed unmatched. This CDR3 has 15 residues. Germline V gene data show CDR1 as ENHRY and CDR2 as SYGVKD. The CDR3 loop reads CAISESTSGRGEQFF. DNA of the CDR3: TGTGCCATCAGTGAGTCGACTAGCGGGAGAGGGGAGCAGTTCTTC.

This chain links TRBV5-6 with TRBJ1-3, with unresolved D. V was cut by 0 bases and J by 6 bases, with 7 bases left in between. CDR3 length: 13 amino acids. Germline CDR1 reads SGHDT; CDR2 reads YYEEEE. CDR3 sequence: CASSLGRPNTIYF. The CDR3 nucleotides are TGTGCCAGCAGCTTGGGGAGACCAAACACCATATATTTT.

The chain uses TRBV9 and TRBJ2-5; TRBD2 agrees at 10 bases. The CDR3 contains 17 residues. V gave up 3 bases and J gave up 0 bases; unmatched junction bases: 8. Germline loops: CDR1 SGDLS, CDR2 YYNGEE. The CDR3 nucleotides are TGTGCCAGCAGCGCCGGGACTAGCGCGTTAAACCAAGAGACCCAGTACTTC. Translated: CASSAGTSALNQETQYF.

The chain uses TRBV5-1 and TRBJ1-1; 7 bases fit TRBD1. The CDR3 spans 14 residues. CDR1 and CDR2 (germline): SGHRS, YFSETQ. Unmatched junction bases numbered 3, after V lost 0 bases and J lost 4 bases. CDR3 residues: CASSLVTGATEAFF. The CDR3 DNA sequence: TGCGCCAGCAGCTTGGTAACAGGGGCCACTGAAGCTTTCTTT.

In its sample, this clone was seen a few times. This chain links TRBV18 with TRBJ2-3; 7 bases are a match to TRBD2. Unmatched junction bases numbered 18, after V lost 0 bases and J lost 0 bases. CDR3 length equals 21 residues. Germline CDR1 reads KGHSH; CDR2 reads LQKENI. The CDR3 region is CASSPPFPQASSGASTDTQYF. CDR3 DNA sequence: TGTGCCAGCTCACCACCCTTCCCCCAAGCGTCTAGCGGAGCTAGCACAGATACGCAGTATTTT. Full variable domain (remainder filled in from reference TRBV18 and TRBJ2-3): NAGVMQNPRHLVRRRGQEARLRCSPMKGHSHVYWYRQLPEEGLKFMVYLQKENIIDESGMPKERFSAEFPKEGPSILRIQQVVRGDSAAYFCASSPPFPQASSGASTDTQYFGPGTRLTVL.

CDR3: CASSQGKTGGKVETQYF. CDR3 nucleotides: TGCGCCAGCAGCCAGGGGAAGACAGGGGGCAAGGTGGAGACCCAGTACTTC. The V and J genes are TRBV4-1 and TRBJ2-5, with 10 nucleotides matching TRBD1. Germline CDR1 reads MGHRA; CDR2 reads YSYEKL. J lost 5 bases, V lost 3 bases, and 12 bases had no gene match. The CDR3 length is 17 residues.

The genes are TRBV30 and TRBJ1-2; the D gene is possibly TRBD1 (6 bases). CDR3 length: 16 residues. V lost 0 bases and J 7 bases, leaving 21 bases between the germline ends. Germline CDR1 and CDR2: GTSNPN and SVGIG (reference sequence). DNA of the CDR3: TGTGCCTGGAGTGTACGCGGATCAGGGGCGGCGGGTGGCTACACCTTC. Its protein product is CAWSVRGSGAAGGYTF.

CDR3 sequence (DNA): TGTGCCAGCAGCCTCGGTGCGCAGCCCCAGCATTTT. Translated: CASSLGAQPQHF. The V call is TRBV5-6, the J call TRBJ1-5; D is ambiguous. The CDR3 length is 12 residues. Germline V gene data show CDR1 as SGHDT and CDR2 as YYEEEE. Trimming removed 4 bases at V and 7 bases at J, with 9 bases between.

V gene TRBV10-2 combines with J gene TRBJ1-5; D gene uncertain. Germline V lookup: CDR1 WSHSY, CDR2 SAAADI. V was trimmed by 4 bases and J by 0 bases, leaving 7 bases between them. This CDR3 spans 14 amino acids. DNA of the CDR3: TGCGCCAGCAGTGGAGGGTTTAGCAATCAGCCCCAGCATTTT. It codes for CASSGGFSNQPQHF.

The gene calls are TRBV25-1 and TRBJ1-1, with 8 positions matching TRBD1. Germline CDR1 MGHDK, CDR2 SYGVNS. V was clipped by 6 bases and J by 11 bases; unmatched bases: 5. This CDR3 is built from 11 residues. Here the CDR3 reads CASRQGADAFF. As DNA, the CDR3 is TGTGCCAGCAGGCAGGGGGCGGATGCTTTCTTT.

V gene TRBV27 combines with J gene TRBJ2-1; 12 bases map to TRBD2. This CDR3 region has 16 residues. Losses at the gene ends were 4 bases for V and 3 bases for J; bases not matched to a gene: 4. Germline CDR1 is MNHEY and CDR2 is SMNVEV (reference sequence). CDR3 in amino acids: CASSYSTSGSYNEQFF. The DNA of the CDR3 is TGTGCCAGCAGTTACTCGACTAGCGGGAGCTACAATGAGCAGTTCTTC.

Only a few counts were recorded for this clone. The rearrangement joins TRBV4-2 to TRBJ1-4; a possible D gene is TRBD1 (6 bases). Germline V gene sequence: CDR1 LGHNA, CDR2 YNFKEQ. V was pared by 4 bases and J by 5 bases, with 11 bases between. The CDR3 is 14 amino acids. CDR3 DNA sequence: TGTGCCAGCAGCCCCGGACAGAACAATGAAAAACTGTTTTTT. Residues: CASSPGQNNEKLFF.

The chain carries TRBV6-4 and TRBJ1-3, with 10 bases that match TRBD1. The CDR3 is 17 amino acids. CDR1 and CDR2 (germline): MRHNA, SNTAGT. The ends lost 4 bases at V and 1 base at J; junction bases unmatched: 7. In DNA, the CDR3 is TGTGCCAGCAGTGTCCCCGGGACAGGGGAATCTGGAAACACCATATATTTT. It specifies CASSVPGTGESGNTIYF.

V is TRBV2 and J is TRBJ2-2, with 8 bases that match TRBD2. This CDR3 comprises 17 residues. J lost 4 bases, V lost 3 bases, and 10 bases had no gene match. The V gene's germline CDR1 is SNHLY and CDR2 FYNNEI. CDR3 DNA: TGTGCCAGCAGTGACGACGGGGGGGGGCGAATCACCGGGGAGCTGTTTTTT. This gives the protein CASSDDGGGRITGELFF. The full variable domain, its missing parts supplied by reference TRBV2 and TRBJ2-2, is EPEVTQTPSHQVTQMGQEVILRCVPISNHLYFYWYRQILGQKVEFLVSFYNNEISEKSEIFDDQFSVERPDGSNFTLKIRSTKLEDSAMYFCASSDDGGGRITGELFFGEGSRLTVL.

V and J are TRBV18 and TRBJ2-1; 11 bases agree with TRBD2. V gave up 3 bases and J gave up 5 bases; unmatched junction bases: 3. The CDR3 is made up of 15 amino acids. Germline V gives CDR1 KGHSH, CDR2 LQKENI. Written as DNA, the CDR3 is TGTGCCAGCTCACCGGGACTAGCGGACAACAATGAGCAGTTCTTC. Its protein is CASSPGLADNNEQFF.

The V and J genes are TRBV21-1 and TRBJ2-7; the tabulated D call, TRBD2, remains unverified against the DNA. TRBV21-1 is a known pseudogene. The CDR3 consists of 14 residues. The CDR3 DNA is TGTGCCAGCAGCAAAGGAAAACTAGCCTACGAGCAGTACTTC. Translation: CASSKGKLAYEQYF.

This clone was detected a few times. This chain's CDR3 is CSAQFGQGGYEQYF. The CDR3 region has the DNA TGCAGCGCTCAATTCGGACAGGGCGGTTACGAGCAGTACTTC. This chain connects TRBV29-1 to TRBJ2-7; 8 nucleotides line up with TRBD1. V lost 7 bases and J lost 4; bases outside the gene matches: 12. Germline values: CDR1 SQVTM, CDR2 ANQGSEA. CDR3 length equals 14 residues.

V gene TRBV6-1 combines with J gene TRBJ2-5, with 11 bases lining up with TRBD2. Looked up from germline, CDR1 is MNHNS and CDR2 is SASEGT. Unmatched junction bases numbered 5, after V lost 7 bases and J lost 4 bases. This CDR3 comprises 14 residues. The CDR3 loop is CASIIGLAGETQYF. The DNA for the CDR3 is TGTGCCAGCATAATAGGACTAGCGGGAGAGACCCAGTACTTC.

The chain joins TRBV11-2 to TRBJ2-3, with 8 bases that match TRBD1. This CDR3 region has 15 residues. The V and J ends lost 2 bases and 14 bases, in that order; junction bases with no gene match: 15. The germline V gene encodes CDR1 SGHAT and CDR2 FQNNGV. DNA for the CDR3: TGTGCCAGCAGCTTACAGGGGGCGCGGGACAGATACGCGTATTTT. This sequence encodes CASSLQGARDRYAYF.